One T cell receptor beta chain is described in this entry. Its target is not known. Time point described: baseline pretreatment blood. Treatment: 15 Gy SBRT to primary tumor, nephrectomy 4 weeks later. Clear cell pathology was present in this patient's renal cell carcinoma. CDR1 is SGHTA and CDR2 is FQGNSA in the germline V gene. This CDR3 is built from 16 residues. Trimming removed 2 bases at V and 7 bases at J, with 17 bases between. The data originate from a study of radiation and T cells in renal cell carcinoma. Findings of the study overall: Without pretreatment biopsies, baseline tumor clonotype presence was undetermined.

Some clones are missing from TCRdb's copy, which holds only in-frame ones; the method was immunoSEQ multiplex PCR. The sample has around 140,000 clones, roughly 80% seen once. The sequence was obtained from a woman aged 50 to 60 with renal cell carcinoma. This chain uses TRBV7-2 with TRBJ2-2; the D gene could be TRBD1 or TRBD2 (5 bases each). This material consisted of blood, taken from a patient whose treatment included radiotherapy and nephrectomy. This CDR3 is CASSLPLGPKGGELFF. CDR3 sequence (DNA): TGTGCCAGCAGCTTACCTCTGGGACCGAAGGGCGGGGAGCTGTTTTTT.